This T cell receptor (beta chain) is from a study of blood T cell repertoires in COVID-19. Study summary: Samples of COVID-19 (acute and convalescent) were obtained from the United States, Italy and Spain. Nucleic acid was either cDNA or gDNA, and it came from T cells, B-cell-depleted T cells, or PBMCs.

Study processing details: Nucleated cell counts were estimated from reference gene primer amplification. Clones were sequenced by immunoSEQ multiplex PCR, and TCRdb holds only the in-frame ones, with some missing. That table gives V, J and clone size, and the DNA gave D and trimming. The table shows 110,000 to 150,000 clones, with about 81% occurring only once. This TCR came from a woman older than 75 with acute or convalescent COVID-19. Sequencing input: peripheral blood.

CDR3 DNA sequence: TGTGCCAGTAGCCCACGGACGGGGGGCTACACCTTC. Amino acid sequence: CASSPRTGGYTF. The gene calls are TRBV19 and TRBJ1-2; D is uncertain. Germline CDR1 and CDR2: LNHDA and SQIVND (reference sequence). The CDR3 consists of 12 residues. V was pared by 6 bases and J by 8 bases, with 13 bases between.